The present T cell receptor (beta chain) was sequenced within a study of breast tumors, draining lymph nodes, adjacent tissues. The CDR3 has 14 amino acids. CDR1 is SEHNR and CDR2 is FQNEAQ in the germline V gene (reference sequence). Each CDR3 protein is one row after TCRdb ran MiXCR on the multiplex PCR reads. This table has 50,000 to 65,000 distinct CDR3 sequences, over 40% appearing once. Comment on this clonotype: Given the absence of the conserved phenylalanine or tryptophan at the CDR3 end, a read error is likely.

The chain is built from TRBV7-9 and TRBJ2-1; D is unclear. Sequenced input: breast tumor tissue. This sequence was found in a female donor with breast cancer. Some clones in this sample may be carry-over from other donors' samples. The CDR3 loop is CASSLSQALDEQFI. As DNA, the CDR3 is TGCGCCAGCAGCTTATCCCAAGCCTTAGATGAGCAGTTCATC.